This T cell receptor beta chain stems from a study of shared clonotypes between healthy human individuals. This CDR3 is built from 16 residues. Germline CDR1 reads SEHNR; CDR2 reads FQNEAQ (reference sequence). V dropped 1 base and J dropped 5 bases, with 17 bases sitting between them. TCRdb keeps only in-frame clones here, not all; method: immunoSEQ multiplex PCR. The sample holds about 800,000 clones, 95% to 97% seen once. This clone was seen just once. As defined, naive CD8 cells were CD45RO-negative and positively selected for CCR7, with terminally differentiated effector memory CD45RA+ cells excluded.

Input material: naive CD8+ T cells sorted from blood. V is TRBV7-9 and J is TRBJ2-5; D may correspond to TRBD1 or TRBD2 (5 bases each). The sequence derives from a man aged 25 to 40 in good health. This CDR3 reads CASSLDWTGTDETQYF. The CDR3 nucleotides are TGTGCCAGCAGCTTAGATTGGACTGGGACGGATGAGACCCAGTACTTC.